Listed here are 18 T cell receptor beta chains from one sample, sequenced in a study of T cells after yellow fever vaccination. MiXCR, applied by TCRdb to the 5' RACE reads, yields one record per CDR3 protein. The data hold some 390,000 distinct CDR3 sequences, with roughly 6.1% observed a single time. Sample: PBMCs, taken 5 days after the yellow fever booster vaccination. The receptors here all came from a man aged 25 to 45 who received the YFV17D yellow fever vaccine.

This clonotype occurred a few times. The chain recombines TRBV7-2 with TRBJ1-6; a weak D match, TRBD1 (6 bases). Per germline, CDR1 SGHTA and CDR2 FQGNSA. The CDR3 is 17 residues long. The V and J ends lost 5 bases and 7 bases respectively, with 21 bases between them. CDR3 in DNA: TGTGCCAGCAGCCAAAGGGGGAGTGTAGGGAACAATTCACCCCTCCACTTT. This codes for CASSQRGSVGNNSPLHF.

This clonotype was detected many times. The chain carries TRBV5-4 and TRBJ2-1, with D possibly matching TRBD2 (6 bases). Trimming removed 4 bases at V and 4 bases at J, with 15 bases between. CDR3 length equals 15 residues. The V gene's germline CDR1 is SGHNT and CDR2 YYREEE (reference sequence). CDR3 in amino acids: CASSPGGITYNEQFF. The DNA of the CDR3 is TGTGCCAGCAGCCCCGGAGGGATCACTTACAATGAGCAGTTCTTC. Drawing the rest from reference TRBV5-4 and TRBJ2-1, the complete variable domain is ETGVTQSPTHLIKTRGQQVTLRCSSQSGHNTVSWYQQALGQGPQFIFQYYREEENGRGNFPPRFSGLQFPNYSSELNVNALELDDSALYLCASSPGGITYNEQFFGPGTRLTVL.

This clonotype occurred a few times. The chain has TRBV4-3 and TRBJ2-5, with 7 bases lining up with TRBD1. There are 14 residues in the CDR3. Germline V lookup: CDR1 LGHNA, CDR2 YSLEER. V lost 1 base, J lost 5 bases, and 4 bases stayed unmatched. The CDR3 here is CASSQGQGGETQYF. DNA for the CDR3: TGCGCCAGCAGCCAAGGACAGGGCGGGGAGACCCAGTACTTC.

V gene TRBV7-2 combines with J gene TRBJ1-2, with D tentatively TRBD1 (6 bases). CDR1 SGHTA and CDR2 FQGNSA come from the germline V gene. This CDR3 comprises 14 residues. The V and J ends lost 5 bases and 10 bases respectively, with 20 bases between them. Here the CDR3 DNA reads TGTGCCAGCAGCCCACGGGGGCCGCGGTTTGTCTACACCTTC. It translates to CASSPRGPRFVYTF.

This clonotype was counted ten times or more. CDR3 nucleotide sequence: TGTGCCAGCAGCCAAGTTTCGGGAGGCTACAATGAGCAGTTCTTC. Translating gives CASSQVSGGYNEQFF. This sequence joins TRBV14 and TRBJ2-1; 7 bases fit TRBD2. CDR1 SGHDN and CDR2 FVKESK come from the germline V gene. CDR3 length: 15 amino acids. With 1 base clipped from V and 3 bases from J, the junction kept 3 bases outside the gene matches. Drawing the rest from reference TRBV14 and TRBJ2-1, the complete variable domain is EAGVTQFPSHSVIEKGQTVTLRCDPISGHDNLYWYRRVMGKEIKFLLHFVKESKQDESGMPNNRFLAERTGGTYSTLKVQPAELEDSGVYFCASSQVSGGYNEQFFGPGTRLTVL.

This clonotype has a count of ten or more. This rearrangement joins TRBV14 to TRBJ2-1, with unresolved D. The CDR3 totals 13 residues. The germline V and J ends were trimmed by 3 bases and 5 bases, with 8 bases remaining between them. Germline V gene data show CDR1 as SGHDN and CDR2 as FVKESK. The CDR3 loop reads CASSQYSHNEQFF. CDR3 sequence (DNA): TGTGCCAGCAGCCAGTACTCTCACAATGAGCAGTTCTTC.

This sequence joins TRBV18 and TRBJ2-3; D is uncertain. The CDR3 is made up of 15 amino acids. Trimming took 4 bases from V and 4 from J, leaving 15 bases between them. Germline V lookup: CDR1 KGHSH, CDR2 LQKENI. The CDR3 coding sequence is TGTGCCAGCTCACGGCTAAGGGCTTCTTCAGATACGCAGTATTTT. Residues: CASSRLRASSDTQYF.

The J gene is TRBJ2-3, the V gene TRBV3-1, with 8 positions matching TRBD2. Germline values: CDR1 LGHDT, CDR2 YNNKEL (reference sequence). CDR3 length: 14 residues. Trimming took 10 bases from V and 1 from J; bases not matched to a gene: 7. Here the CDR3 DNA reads TGTGCCACCTCCCATAGCGGGGGCACAGATACGCAGTATTTT. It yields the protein CATSHSGGTDTQYF.

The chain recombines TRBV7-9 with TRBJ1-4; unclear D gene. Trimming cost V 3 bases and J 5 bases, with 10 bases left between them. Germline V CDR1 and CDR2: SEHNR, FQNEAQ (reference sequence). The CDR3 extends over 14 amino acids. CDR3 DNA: TGTGCCAGCAGCTTCTCTTCCGCGAATGAAAAACTGTTTTTT. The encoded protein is CASSFSSANEKLFF.

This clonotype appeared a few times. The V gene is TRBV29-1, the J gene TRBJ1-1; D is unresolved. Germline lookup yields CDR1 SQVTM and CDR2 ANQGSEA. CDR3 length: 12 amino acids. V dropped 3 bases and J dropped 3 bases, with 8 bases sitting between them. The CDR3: CSVDPMDTEAFF. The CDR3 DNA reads TGCAGCGTTGACCCGATGGACACTGAAGCTTTCTTT.

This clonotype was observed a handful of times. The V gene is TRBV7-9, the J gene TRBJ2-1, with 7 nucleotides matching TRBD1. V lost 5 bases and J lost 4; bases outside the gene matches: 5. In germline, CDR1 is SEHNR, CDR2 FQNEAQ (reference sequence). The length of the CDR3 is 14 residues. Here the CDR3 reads CASSDRDRYNEQFF. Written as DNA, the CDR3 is TGTGCCAGCAGCGACCGGGACAGATACAATGAGCAGTTCTTC. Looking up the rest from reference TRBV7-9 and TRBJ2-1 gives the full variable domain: DTGVSQNPRHKITKRGQNVTFRCDPISEHNRLYWYRQTLGQGPEFLTYFQNEAQLEKSRLLSDRFSAERPKGSFSTLEIQRTEQGDSAMYLCASSDRDRYNEQFFGPGTRLTVL.

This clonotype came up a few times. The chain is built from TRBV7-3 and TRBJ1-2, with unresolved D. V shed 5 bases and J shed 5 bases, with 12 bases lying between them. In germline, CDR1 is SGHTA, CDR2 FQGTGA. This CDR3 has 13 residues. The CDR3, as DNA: TGTGCCAGCAGCCCGCAAAAAGGGTATGGCTACACCTTC. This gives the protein CASSPQKGYGYTF. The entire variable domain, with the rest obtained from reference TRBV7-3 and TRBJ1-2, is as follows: GAGVSQTPSNKVTEKGKYVELRCDPISGHTALYWYRQSLGQGPEFLIYFQGTGAADDSGLPNDRFFAVRPEGSVSTLKIQRTERGDSAVYLCASSPQKGYGYTFGSGTRLTVV.

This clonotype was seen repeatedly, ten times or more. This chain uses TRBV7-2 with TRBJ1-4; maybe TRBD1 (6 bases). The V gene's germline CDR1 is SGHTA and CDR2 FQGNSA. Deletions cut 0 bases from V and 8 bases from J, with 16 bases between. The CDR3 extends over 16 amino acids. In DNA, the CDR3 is TGTGCCAGCAGCTTAGCGAAACAGGGAATGGGGGAAAAACTGTTTTTT. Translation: CASSLAKQGMGEKLFF.

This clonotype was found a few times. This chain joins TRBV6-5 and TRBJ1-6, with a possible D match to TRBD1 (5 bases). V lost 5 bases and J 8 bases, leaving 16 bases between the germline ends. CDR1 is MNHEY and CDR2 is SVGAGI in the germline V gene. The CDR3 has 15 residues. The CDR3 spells CASSLLRGVDSPLHF. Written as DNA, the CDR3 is TGTGCCAGCAGTCTTCTCCGGGGCGTCGATTCACCCCTCCACTTT.

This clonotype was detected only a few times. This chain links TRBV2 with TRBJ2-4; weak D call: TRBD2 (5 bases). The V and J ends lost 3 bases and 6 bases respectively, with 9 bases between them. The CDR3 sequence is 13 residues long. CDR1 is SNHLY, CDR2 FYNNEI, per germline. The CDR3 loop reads CASSDPGGNIQYF. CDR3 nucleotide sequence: TGTGCCAGCAGTGACCCTGGAGGAAACATTCAGTACTTC.

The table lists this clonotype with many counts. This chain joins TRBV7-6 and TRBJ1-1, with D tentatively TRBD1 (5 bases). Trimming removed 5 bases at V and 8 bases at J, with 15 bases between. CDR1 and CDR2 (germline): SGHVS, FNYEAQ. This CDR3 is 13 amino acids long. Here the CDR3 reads CASSLGLGAEAFF. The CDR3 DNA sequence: TGTGCCAGCAGCCTTGGATTAGGGGCCGAAGCTTTCTTT.

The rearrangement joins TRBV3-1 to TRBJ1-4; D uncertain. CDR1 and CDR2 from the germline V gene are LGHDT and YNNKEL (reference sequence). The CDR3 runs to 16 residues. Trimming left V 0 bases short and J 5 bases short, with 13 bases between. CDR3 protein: CASSQDRAGGNEKLFF. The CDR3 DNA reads TGTGCCAGCAGCCAAGATAGGGCAGGCGGGAATGAAAAACTGTTTTTT.

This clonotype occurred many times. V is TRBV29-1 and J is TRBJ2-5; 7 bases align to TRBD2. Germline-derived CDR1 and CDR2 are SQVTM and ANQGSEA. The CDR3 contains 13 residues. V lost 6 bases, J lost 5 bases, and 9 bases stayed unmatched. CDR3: CSVPDPAGETQYF. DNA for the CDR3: TGCAGCGTCCCGGACCCAGCGGGGGAGACCCAGTACTTC.